This T cell receptor (beta chain) derives from a study of identical twins. This clonotype was seen only a few times. TCRdb reprocessed the 5' RACE reads with MiXCR, giving one entry per CDR3 protein. The repertoire holds approximately 240,000 distinct CDR3 sequences, with around an eighth as singletons. The V and J ends lost 6 bases and 0 bases respectively, with 12 bases between them. The CDR3 contains 15 residues. Germline CDR1 and CDR2: MRHNA and SNTAGT. The source is a woman between 18 and 29 years old in good health. This chain joins TRBV6-4 and TRBJ2-1, with a possible D match to TRBD2 (6 bases). The specimen sequenced was memory (CD45RO+) T cells sorted from blood. CDR3 in DNA: TGTGCCAGCAGGGGGGACTTCCTCTCCTACAATGAGCAGTTCTTC. Its translation is CASRGDFLSYNEQFF.